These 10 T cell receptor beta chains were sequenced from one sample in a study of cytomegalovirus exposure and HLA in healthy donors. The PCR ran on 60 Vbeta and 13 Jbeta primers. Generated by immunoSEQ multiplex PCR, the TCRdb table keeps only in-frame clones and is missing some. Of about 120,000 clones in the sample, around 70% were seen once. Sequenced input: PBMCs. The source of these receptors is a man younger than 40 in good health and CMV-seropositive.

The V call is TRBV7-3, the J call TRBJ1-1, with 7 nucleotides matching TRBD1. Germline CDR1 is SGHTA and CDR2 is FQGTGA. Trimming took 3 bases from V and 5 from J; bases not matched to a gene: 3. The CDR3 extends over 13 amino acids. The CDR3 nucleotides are TGTGCCAGCAGCTTCGCAGGGGGAACTGAAGCTTTCTTT. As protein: CASSFAGGTEAFF.

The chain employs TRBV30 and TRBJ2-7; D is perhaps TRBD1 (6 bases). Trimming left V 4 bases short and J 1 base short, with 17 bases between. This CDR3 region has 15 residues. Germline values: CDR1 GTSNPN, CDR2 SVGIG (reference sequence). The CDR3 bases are TGTGCCTGGAAAGCTGAGGGGGATTCATCCTACGAGCAGTACTTC. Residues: CAWKAEGDSSYEQYF.

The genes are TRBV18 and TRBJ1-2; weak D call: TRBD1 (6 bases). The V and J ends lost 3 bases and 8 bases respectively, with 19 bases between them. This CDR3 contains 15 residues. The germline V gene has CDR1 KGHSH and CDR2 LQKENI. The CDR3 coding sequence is TGTGCCAGCTCACCCAGCGCAGCAGGGGCGCGGGGCTACACCTTC. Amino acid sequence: CASSPSAAGARGYTF. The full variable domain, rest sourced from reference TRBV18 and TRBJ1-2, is NAGVMQNPRHLVRRRGQEARLRCSPMKGHSHVYWYRQLPEEGLKFMVYLQKENIIDESGMPKERFSAEFPKEGPSILRIQQVVRGDSAAYFCASSPSAAGARGYTFGSGTRLTVV.

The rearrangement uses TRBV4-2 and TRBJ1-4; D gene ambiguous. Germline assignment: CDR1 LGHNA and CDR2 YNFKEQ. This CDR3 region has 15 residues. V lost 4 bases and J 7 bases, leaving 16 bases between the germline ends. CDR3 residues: CASSLSGSAGEKLFF. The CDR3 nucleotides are TGTGCCAGCAGCCTTTCGGGATCGGCGGGTGAAAAACTGTTTTTT.

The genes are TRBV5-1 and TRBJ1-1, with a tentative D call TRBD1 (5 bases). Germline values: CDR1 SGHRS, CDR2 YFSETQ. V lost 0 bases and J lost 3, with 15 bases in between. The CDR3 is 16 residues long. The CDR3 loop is CASSLEPRVWDTEAFF. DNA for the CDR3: TGCGCCAGCAGCTTGGAGCCCAGGGTCTGGGACACTGAAGCTTTCTTT.

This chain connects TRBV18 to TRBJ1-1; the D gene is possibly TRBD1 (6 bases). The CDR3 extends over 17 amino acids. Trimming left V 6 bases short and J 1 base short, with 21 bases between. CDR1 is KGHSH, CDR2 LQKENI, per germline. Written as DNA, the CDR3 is TGTGCCAGCTCCGCGACGGCGGGGGCGGGGGGGAACACTGAAGCTTTCTTT. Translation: CASSATAGAGGNTEAFF.

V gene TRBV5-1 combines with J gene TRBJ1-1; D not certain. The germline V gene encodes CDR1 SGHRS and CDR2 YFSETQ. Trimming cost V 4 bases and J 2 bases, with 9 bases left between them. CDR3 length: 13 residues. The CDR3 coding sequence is TGCGCCAGCAGCCATGACAAAAACACTGAAGCTTTCTTT. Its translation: CASSHDKNTEAFF.

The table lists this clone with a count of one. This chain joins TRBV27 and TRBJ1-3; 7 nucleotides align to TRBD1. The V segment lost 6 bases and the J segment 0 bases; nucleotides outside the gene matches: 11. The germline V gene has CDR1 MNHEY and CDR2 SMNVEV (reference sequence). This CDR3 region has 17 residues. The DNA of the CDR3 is TGTGCCAGCAGCCCATTCCGGGACAGCCTCTCTGGAAACACCATATATTTT. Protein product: CASSPFRDSLSGNTIYF.

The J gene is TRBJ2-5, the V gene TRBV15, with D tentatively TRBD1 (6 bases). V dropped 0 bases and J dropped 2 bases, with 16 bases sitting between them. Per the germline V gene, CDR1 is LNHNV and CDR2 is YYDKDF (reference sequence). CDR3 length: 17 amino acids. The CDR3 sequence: CATSRDLFRTAQETQYF. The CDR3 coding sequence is TGTGCCACCAGCAGAGATCTCTTCCGGACAGCACAAGAGACCCAGTACTTC.

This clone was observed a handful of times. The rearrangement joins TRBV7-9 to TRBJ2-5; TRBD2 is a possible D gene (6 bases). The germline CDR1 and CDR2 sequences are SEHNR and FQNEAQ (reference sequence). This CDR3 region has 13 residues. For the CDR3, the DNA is TGTGCAGCTGCGGGGCCGTCGTCGGAGACCCAGTACTTC. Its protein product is CAAAGPSSETQYF.